This entry lists 22 T cell receptor beta chains sequenced from one sample in a study of Ad26.COV2.S vaccination and SARS-CoV-2 variants. This sample's treatment: some 20 received Ad26.COV2.S at low or high dose, single or two shots; 5 received placebo; per-sample allocation not given. Specimens were obtained on day 63 following the first vaccine or placebo injection. Libraries were prepared by immunoSEQ multiplex PCR; TCRdb keeps only in-frame clonotypes and omits some of them. Among roughly 300,000 clones listed, about 88% were seen once. Material: peripheral blood, obtained in a trial of Ad26.COV2.S vaccine versus placebo. The origin of the receptors is a person aged 18 to 65 who received the Ad26.COV2.S COVID-19 vaccine or a placebo.

The genes are TRBV19 and TRBJ2-7; 11 bases are shared with TRBD2. This CDR3 contains 15 residues. The germline CDR1 and CDR2 sequences are LNHDA and SQIVND (reference sequence). The trim removed 9 bases at V and 5 bases at J, leaving 12 bases unmatched. The DNA of the CDR3 is TGTGCCAGCCGGCAAACTAGCGGGAGTAACCACGAGCAGTACTTC. Encoded protein: CASRQTSGSNHEQYF. The variable domain in full, with the rest retrieved from reference TRBV19 and TRBJ2-7, is DGGITQSPKYLFRKEGQNVTLSCEQNLNHDAMYWYRQDPGQGLRLIYYSQIVNDFQKGDIAEGYSVSREKKESFPLTVTSAQKNPTAFYLCASRQTSGSNHEQYFGPGTRLTVT.

This chain joins TRBV11-3 and TRBJ2-1; 11 nucleotides line up with TRBD2. In germline, CDR1 is SGHNT, CDR2 YENEEA. Unmatched junction bases numbered 5, after V lost 5 bases and J lost 2 bases. This CDR3 has 16 amino acids. The CDR3 DNA sequence: TGTGCCAGCAGCGATACTAGCGGGAGAGCCTACAATGAGCAGTTCTTC. It is translated as CASSDTSGRAYNEQFF.

V is TRBV6-5 and J is TRBJ1-2; TRBD1 agrees at 8 bases. Losses at the gene ends were 7 bases for V and 6 bases for J; bases not matched to a gene: 10. The CDR3 has 14 amino acids. CDR1 MNHEY and CDR2 SVGAGI come from the germline V gene. CDR3 region: CASMRTGRIDGYTF. The CDR3 DNA reads TGTGCCAGCATGAGGACAGGGAGGATAGATGGCTACACCTTC.

The J gene is TRBJ2-5, the V gene TRBV7-3, with TRBD1 identical over 9 bases. CDR1 and CDR2 from the germline V gene are SGHTA and FQGTGA. Unmatched junction bases numbered 4, after V lost 3 bases and J lost 5 bases. This CDR3 has 14 amino acids. CDR3 amino acids: CASSFTGGRETQYF. The CDR3 DNA is TGTGCCAGCAGCTTCACAGGGGGCAGGGAGACCCAGTACTTC.

The V gene is TRBV5-5, the J gene TRBJ2-2; possibly TRBD1 for D (5 bases). This CDR3 has 15 residues. Germline-derived CDR1 and CDR2 are SGHKS and YYEKEE (reference sequence). Trimming stripped 2 bases from V and 4 bases from J, with 12 bases between. This CDR3 is CASSLLDIVTGELFF. Written as DNA, the CDR3 is TGTGCCAGCAGCTTACTGGACATCGTCACCGGGGAGCTGTTTTTT.

The chain combines TRBV6-4 with TRBJ2-3; 9 bases fit TRBD1. The CDR3 loop spans 14 amino acids. The germline CDR1 and CDR2 sequences are MRHNA and SNTAGT. V shed 5 bases and J 3 bases; nucleotides not matched to a gene: 3. The CDR3 coding sequence is TGTGCCAGCAGTCGGGACAGGGAGACAGATACGCAGTATTTT. This translates into CASSRDRETDTQYF.

The chain uses TRBV21-1 and TRBJ1-5; the table gives TRBD1 as D, unverified against the DNA. TRBV21-1 has pseudogene status. The CDR3 spans 17 residues. The CDR3 region has the DNA TGTGCCAGCATAGACCACCGGGACAGTCATAGCAATCAGCCCCAGCATTTT. It specifies CASIDHRDSHSNQPQHF.

For this clone: In the same sample, other DNA sequences code for this CDR3. CDR3 DNA: TGCAGCGTATCGGGGAGTGGAAACACCATATATTTT. Encoded protein: CSVSGSGNTIYF. This chain links TRBV29-1 with TRBJ1-3; no reliable D call. With 6 bases removed from V and 3 bases from J, the gap between germline ends came to 9 bases. Germline V gene data show CDR1 as SQVTM and CDR2 as ANQGSEA. The CDR3 has 12 amino acids.

This chain links TRBV6-5 with TRBJ1-3; 9 nucleotides match TRBD1. CDR3 size: 15 residues. V gave up 7 bases and J gave up 1 base; unmatched junction bases: 5. Germline CDR1 and CDR2: MNHEY and SVGAGI. The CDR3 nucleotides read TGTGCCAGCACTGGGACAGGGTTGTCTGGAAACACCATATATTTT. Amino acid sequence: CASTGTGLSGNTIYF.

The genes are TRBV30 and TRBJ2-3; D is ambiguous. Trimming cost V 2 bases and J 6 bases, with 15 bases left between them. Germline CDR1 and CDR2: GTSNPN and SVGIG (reference sequence). There are 14 residues in the CDR3. The CDR3 DNA sequence: TGTGCCTGGAGTCTAGGCCCCTCTTCTGATACGCAGTATTTT. Protein: CAWSLGPSSDTQYF. Drawing the rest from reference TRBV30 and TRBJ2-3, the complete variable domain is SQTIHQWPATLVQPVGSPLSLECTVEGTSNPNLYWYRQAAGRGLQLLFYSVGIGQISSEVPQNLSASRPQDRQFILSSKKLLLSDSGFYLCAWSLGPSSDTQYFGPGTRLTVL.

This clone was counted ten times or more. The V call is TRBV6-2 or TRBV6-3, the J call TRBJ1-1; D is unclear. This CDR3 has 15 amino acids. Trimming pared 2 bases from V and 3 bases from J, leaving 13 bases between. Germline loops: CDR1 MNHEY, CDR2 SVGEGT. The CDR3 region is CASSYGEGRYTEAFF. The CDR3 bases are TGTGCCAGCAGTTACGGGGAAGGGCGCTACACTGAAGCTTTCTTT.

The chain has TRBV6-2 or TRBV6-3 and TRBJ2-7; D unclear. Germline V gene sequence: CDR1 MNHEY, CDR2 SVGEGT. Trimming removed 5 bases at V and 2 bases at J, with 16 bases between. This CDR3 spans 15 amino acids. The CDR3: CASSHPTGTAYEQYF. CDR3 bases: TGTGCCAGCAGTCACCCCACCGGCACCGCCTACGAGCAGTACTTC.

V is TRBV9 and J is TRBJ2-7; D is unclear. Trimming removed 2 bases from V and 6 bases from J, with 15 bases in between. The CDR3 runs to 14 residues. From germline, CDR1 is SGDLS and CDR2 YYNGEE. CDR3 in amino acids: CASSVSVLALEQYF. The CDR3 region has the DNA TGTGCCAGCAGCGTCTCTGTTCTTGCCCTCGAGCAGTACTTC.

The J gene is TRBJ1-5, the V gene TRBV11-2; D possibly corresponds to TRBD1 (6 bases). There are 13 residues in the CDR3. V lost 5 bases and J lost 2, with 7 bases in between. Germline V CDR1 and CDR2: SGHAT, FQNNGV. CDR3 sequence (DNA): TGTGCCAGCAGCCCAGGGGGCAATCAGCCCCAGCATTTT. Translation: CASSPGGNQPQHF.

The chain carries TRBV18 and TRBJ1-6, with D unclear. Looked up from germline, CDR1 is KGHSH and CDR2 is LQKENI. The CDR3 length is 14 residues. The ends were cut back, 6 bases at V and 10 bases at J, with 16 bases in the middle. DNA of the CDR3: TGTGCCAGCTCGCAGGTTCCGAAGAGGTCACCCCTCCACTTT. This gives the protein CASSQVPKRSPLHF.

The rearrangement uses TRBV27 and TRBJ1-5, with a possible D match to TRBD1 (5 bases). V was cut by 3 bases and J by 2 bases, with 11 bases left in between. Germline V lookup: CDR1 MNHEY, CDR2 SMNVEV (reference sequence). There are 15 residues in the CDR3. The CDR3 sequence: CASSLQGTGNQPQHF. DNA of the CDR3: TGTGCCAGCAGTTTGCAGGGCACGGGCAATCAGCCCCAGCATTTT.

The gene calls are TRBV9 and TRBJ2-1; 9 nucleotides align to TRBD2. The V gene's germline CDR1 is SGDLS and CDR2 YYNGEE. The trim removed 0 bases at V and 8 bases at J, leaving 6 bases unmatched. This CDR3 comprises 15 residues. Written as DNA, the CDR3 is TGTGCCAGCAGCGTAGTAGCGGGAGATATTTATGAGCAGTTCTTC. Its translation is CASSVVAGDIYEQFF.

The gene calls are TRBV6-2 or TRBV6-3 and TRBJ2-2, with 8 nucleotides matching TRBD1. The CDR3 is made up of 18 amino acids. The V segment lost 3 bases and the J segment 3 bases; nucleotides outside the gene matches: 12. Looked up from germline, CDR1 is MNHEY and CDR2 is SVGEGT. Here the CDR3 DNA reads TGTGCCAGCAGTTATCGGCGTATGTCACAGGGGGACACCGGGGAGCTGTTTTTT. Amino acid sequence: CASSYRRMSQGDTGELFF.

The V call is TRBV6-2 or TRBV6-3, the J call TRBJ2-4; D is possibly TRBD2 (5 bases). The CDR3 spans 15 residues. Trimming took 6 bases from V and 0 from J, leaving 12 bases between them. CDR1 MNHEY and CDR2 SVGEGT come from the germline V gene. The CDR3 here is CASSGLRLAKNIQYF. CDR3 nucleotide sequence: TGTGCCAGCAGCGGACTGAGACTAGCCAAAAACATTCAGTACTTC.

This chain connects TRBV7-2 to TRBJ1-1, with D perhaps matching TRBD1 (5 bases). Germline V gene data show CDR1 as SGHTA and CDR2 as FQGNSA. The CDR3 has 15 amino acids. Trimming removed 5 bases at V and 0 bases at J, with 13 bases between. The CDR3 loop is CASSPPGQMNTEAFF. The CDR3 region has the DNA TGTGCCAGCAGCCCACCGGGGCAAATGAACACTGAAGCTTTCTTT.

The count of this clone is one. The CDR3 DNA reads as TGTGCCAGCAGCTTAGTTCTGACTAGCGGGAGGGGATACGAGCAGTACTTC. Its translation: CASSLVLTSGRGYEQYF. This rearrangement joins TRBV7-8 to TRBJ2-7, with 14 bases aligning to TRBD2. The germline V gene has CDR1 SGHVS and CDR2 FQNEAQ. The V gene end was trimmed by 1 base and the J gene end by 4 bases; junction bases not matched to a gene: 6. The CDR3 sequence is 17 residues long.

The chain links TRBV19 to TRBJ2-7; either TRBD1 or TRBD2 may fit D (5 bases each). The CDR3 has 13 amino acids. Germline V gene lookup returns CDR1 LNHDA and CDR2 SQIVND (reference sequence). Trimming took off 8 bases at V and 7 bases at J, with 18 bases between the two ends. The CDR3 reads CASGRDLVREQYF. The CDR3 DNA reads TGTGCCAGTGGCCGGGACCTAGTGAGGGAGCAGTACTTC.